The 23 T cell receptor beta chains given below trace back to one sample, sequenced in a study of resident and recirculating memory T cells in vitiligo. Here immunoSEQ multiplex PCR was the method, and the copy in TCRdb shows in-frame clones only, minus some. The sample includes 60,000 to 80,000 clones, roughly 92% of them seen just once. The sample was blood. The receptors derive from a male donor with vitiligo.

The chain employs TRBV6-5 and TRBJ2-5, with D unresolved. This CDR3 spans 15 amino acids. The V end lost 0 bases, the J end lost 4 bases, and 12 bases lay between the germline ends. Per the germline V gene, CDR1 is MNHEY and CDR2 is SVGAGI. The CDR3 bases are TGTGCCAGCAGTTACTCGGGTATTCCGGGAGAGACCCAGTACTTC. Translated: CASSYSGIPGETQYF.

This rearrangement joins TRBV30 to TRBJ1-4; a possible D gene is TRBD1 (5 bases). The CDR3 covers 14 residues. The germline V gene has CDR1 GTSNPN and CDR2 SVGIG (reference sequence). V was clipped by 2 bases and J by 7 bases, with 14 bases between them. This CDR3 is CAWSTGGDSEKLFF. The CDR3 DNA follows: TGTGCCTGGAGTACGGGAGGGGATAGTGAAAAACTGTTTTTT.

The chain carries TRBV2 and TRBJ2-7, with D possibly matching TRBD1 (5 bases). V lost 8 bases and J 6 bases, leaving 11 bases between the germline ends. The germline CDR1 and CDR2 sequences are SNHLY and FYNNEI. The CDR3 runs to 11 residues. In DNA, the CDR3 is TGTGCCAGCGCTCCTGGGGCCGAGCAGTACTTC. This encodes CASAPGAEQYF. The full variable domain, rest sourced from reference TRBV2 and TRBJ2-7, is EPEVTQTPSHQVTQMGQEVILRCVPISNHLYFYWYRQILGQKVEFLVSFYNNEISEKSEIFDDQFSVERPDGSNFTLKIRSTKLEDSAMYFCASAPGAEQYFGPGTRLTVT.

Only a few counts were recorded for this clone. The chain joins TRBV28 to TRBJ1-6; 9 bases fit TRBD1. The V segment lost 3 bases and the J segment 9 bases; nucleotides outside the gene matches: 3. The CDR3 length is 14 residues. The germline V gene encodes CDR1 MDHEN and CDR2 SYDVKM. The CDR3 protein is CASSLWDRASPLHF. The CDR3 region has the DNA TGTGCCAGCAGTTTGTGGGACAGGGCTTCACCCCTCCACTTT.

In regard to this clone: Other DNA sequences in the same sample also yield this CDR3. V and J are TRBV5-1 and TRBJ2-3; 9 nucleotides line up with TRBD2. V gave up 0 bases and J gave up 2 bases; unmatched junction bases: 4. Germline CDR1 reads SGHRS; CDR2 reads YFSETQ. This CDR3 spans 16 amino acids. CDR3 coding DNA: TGCGCCAGCAGCTTGGGGGCTAGCGGGGACACAGATACGCAGTATTTT. This codes for CASSLGASGDTDTQYF.

V and J are TRBV2 and TRBJ1-1; weak D call: TRBD1 (5 bases). The CDR3 loop spans 13 amino acids. The V gene lost 6 bases and the J gene lost 5 bases, with 13 bases spanning the gap. The germline V gene has CDR1 SNHLY and CDR2 FYNNEI. CDR3 in amino acids: CASRPDGGTEAFF. CDR3 DNA: TGTGCCAGCAGGCCCGACGGGGGGACTGAAGCTTTCTTT.

This clone appeared a single time. This rearrangement joins TRBV6-1 to TRBJ1-1, with 8 bases that match TRBD1. The trim removed 6 bases at V and 1 base at J, leaving 7 bases unmatched. Looked up from germline, CDR1 is MNHNS and CDR2 is SASEGT. CDR3 size: 15 residues. CDR3 DNA sequence: TGTGCCAGCAGGGTGGCCGGGACAGGGAACACTGAAGCTTTCTTT. Residues: CASRVAGTGNTEAFF.

This clone was observed a single time. The rearrangement joins TRBV2 to TRBJ2-3; 10 positions match TRBD2. The J segment lost 5 bases and the V segment lost 2 bases, leaving 7 bases of the junction unmatched. The CDR3 is 16 amino acids. Germline CDR1 is SNHLY and CDR2 is FYNNEI. The CDR3 region has the DNA TGTGCCAGCAGTGAATCTAAGGGACTAGCGTTAGATACGCAGTATTTT. Its translation: CASSESKGLALDTQYF.

This chain joins TRBV9 and TRBJ1-1, with 7 bases aligning to TRBD1. CDR3 length: 17 amino acids. The trim removed 4 bases at V and 0 bases at J, leaving 12 bases unmatched. The germline CDR1 and CDR2 sequences are SGDLS and YYNGEE. As DNA, the CDR3 is TGTGCCAGCAGCCCCCAGGGGACAGAAGAGTTGAACACTGAAGCTTTCTTT. Translation gives CASSPQGTEELNTEAFF.

This chain uses TRBV11-1 with TRBJ2-1; 9 bases line up with TRBD2. From germline, CDR1 is SGHAT and CDR2 FQDESV (reference sequence). The V and J ends lost 2 bases and 2 bases, in that order; junction bases with no gene match: 13. This CDR3 contains 19 residues. The DNA for the CDR3 is TGTGCCAGCAGCTTATTGGCGGGGGGGTTCGACCCCACCTACAATGAGCAGTTCTTC. Translated: CASSLLAGGFDPTYNEQFF.

CDR3 sequence reads: CATRDRATNEKLFF. The CDR3 DNA reads TGTGCCACCAGAGACAGGGCAACTAATGAAAAACTGTTTTTT. V is TRBV28 and J is TRBJ1-4, with TRBD1 matching 7 bases. Trimming took 10 bases from V and 0 from J; bases not matched to a gene: 5. The CDR3 spans 14 residues. The V gene's germline CDR1 is MDHEN and CDR2 SYDVKM.

V and J are TRBV29-1 and TRBJ1-1; 7 bases are shared with TRBD1. V gave up 7 bases and J gave up 0 bases; unmatched junction bases: 5. Germline-derived CDR1 and CDR2 are SQVTM and ANQGSEA. The CDR3 is 13 amino acids. The CDR3 sequence: CSATDRVNTEAFF. The CDR3 DNA sequence: TGCAGCGCTACAGACAGGGTGAACACTGAAGCTTTCTTT.

This clone was picked up a small number of times. In DNA form, the CDR3 reads TGTGCCAGCAGTGAACCGGGGAATTCCTACGAGCAGTACTTC. Translation: CASSEPGNSYEQYF. The chain couples TRBV25-1 to TRBJ2-7; D possibly corresponds to TRBD2 (5 bases). Germline CDR1 reads MGHDK; CDR2 reads SYGVNS. Trimming left V 2 bases short and J 1 base short, with 9 bases between. This CDR3 has 14 residues.

The chain employs TRBV6-1 and TRBJ2-5; 11 positions match TRBD2. The CDR3 length is 15 residues. The V and J ends lost 3 bases and 5 bases, in that order; junction bases with no gene match: 5. Looked up from germline, CDR1 is MNHNS and CDR2 is SASEGT. The chain's CDR3 is CASSETSGEAETQYF. The CDR3 DNA is TGTGCCAGCAGTGAGACTAGCGGGGAGGCGGAGACCCAGTACTTC.

This chain uses TRBV9 with TRBJ2-3, with TRBD2 matching 9 bases. After removal of 0 bases from V and 6 bases from J, the junction contained 11 bases not matched to a gene. Germline values: CDR1 SGDLS, CDR2 YYNGEE. The CDR3 spans 17 residues. CDR3 sequence: CASSVVERAGGLDTQYF. CDR3 nucleotides: TGTGCCAGCAGCGTAGTCGAGCGCGCGGGGGGGCTGGATACGCAGTATTTT.

This clone is categorized as medium-sized (0.01 to 0.1%). V gene TRBV7-2 combines with J gene TRBJ1-1, with a tentative D call TRBD1 (5 bases). This CDR3 contains 14 residues. V shed 5 bases and J shed 0 bases, with 10 bases lying between them. In germline, CDR1 is SGHTA, CDR2 FQGNSA. This CDR3 is CASSGQTVNTEAFF. In nucleotides, the CDR3 is TGTGCCAGCAGCGGACAAACTGTGAACACTGAAGCTTTCTTT. Using reference TRBV7-2 and TRBJ1-1 for the parts outside the CDR3, the full variable domain is GAGVSQSPSNKVTEKGKDVELRCDPISGHTALYWYRQSLGQGLEFLIYFQGNSAPDKSGLPSDRFSAERTGGSVSTLTIQRTQQEDSAVYLCASSGQTVNTEAFFGQGTRLTVV.

The chain employs TRBV5-6 and TRBJ1-1; 9 bases line up with TRBD1. CDR1 is SGHDT and CDR2 is YYEEEE in the germline V gene. The V and J ends lost 4 bases and 0 bases, in that order; junction bases with no gene match: 4. The CDR3 covers 15 residues. The CDR3: CASSPRDRVNTEAFF. CDR3 in DNA: TGTGCCAGCAGCCCCCGGGACAGGGTGAACACTGAAGCTTTCTTT.

This clone was seen once. J is TRBJ2-2 and V is TRBV7-9; 10 nucleotides agree with TRBD1. V trimming: 5 bases; J trimming: 2 bases; junction bases outside the gene matches: 5. The germline V gene encodes CDR1 SEHNR and CDR2 FQNEAQ (reference sequence). The length of the CDR3 is 16 residues. The CDR3 here is CASSRQGATNTGELFF. The CDR3 region has the DNA TGTGCCAGCAGCCGACAGGGGGCGACAAACACCGGGGAGCTGTTTTTT. The entire variable domain, with the rest obtained from reference TRBV7-9 and TRBJ2-2, is as follows: DTGVSQNPRHKITKRGQNVTFRCDPISEHNRLYWYRQTLGQGPEFLTYFQNEAQLEKSRLLSDRFSAERPKGSFSTLEIQRTEQGDSAMYLCASSRQGATNTGELFFGEGSRLTVL.

The chain joins TRBV7-2 to TRBJ1-1; 10 bases align to TRBD1. Unmatched junction bases numbered 8, after V lost 4 bases and J lost 12 bases. Germline V gene lookup returns CDR1 SGHTA and CDR2 FQGNSA. The CDR3 spans 13 residues. The CDR3, as DNA: TGTGCCAGCAGCTCCTCGACAGGGGGCGGGTCTTTCTTT. This encodes CASSSSTGGGSFF.

V is TRBV7-2 and J is TRBJ1-6; 7 bases map to TRBD1. The trim removed 1 base at V and 6 bases at J, leaving 3 bases unmatched. Germline CDR1 is SGHTA and CDR2 is FQGNSA. The CDR3 spans 15 residues. CDR3 DNA sequence: TGTGCCAGCAGCTTAGGACAGGGTCCTAATTCACCCCTCCACTTT. Encoded protein: CASSLGQGPNSPLHF.

CDR3: CASSVEADTDTQYF. CDR3 DNA: TGTGCCAGCAGTGTAGAAGCGGACACAGATACGCAGTATTTT. The genes are TRBV6-4 and TRBJ2-3; D perhaps matches TRBD2 (5 bases). Trimming removed 4 bases at V and 2 bases at J, with 10 bases between. CDR1 is MRHNA and CDR2 is SNTAGT in the germline V gene. The CDR3 loop spans 14 amino acids.

V usage is TRBV2 and J usage is TRBJ2-7; 9 nucleotides line up with TRBD2. Germline V gives CDR1 SNHLY, CDR2 FYNNEI. The CDR3 runs to 13 residues. The J segment lost 9 bases and the V segment lost 7 bases, leaving 10 bases of the junction unmatched. The CDR3 coding sequence is TGTGCCAGCACACTGGGCGGGGGGGCGGTGCAGTACTTC. Encoded protein: CASTLGGGAVQYF.

This clone occurred once. The rearrangement uses TRBV29-1 and TRBJ2-7; 8 bases are shared with TRBD2. CDR1 and CDR2 from the germline V gene are SQVTM and ANQGSEA. V trimming: 5 bases; J trimming: 3 bases; junction bases outside the gene matches: 15. The CDR3 loop spans 16 amino acids. CDR3 sequence (DNA): TGCAGCGTTCGACTAGCGTCTCACACCGACTTCTACGAGCAGTACTTC. Translating it yields CSVRLASHTDFYEQYF.